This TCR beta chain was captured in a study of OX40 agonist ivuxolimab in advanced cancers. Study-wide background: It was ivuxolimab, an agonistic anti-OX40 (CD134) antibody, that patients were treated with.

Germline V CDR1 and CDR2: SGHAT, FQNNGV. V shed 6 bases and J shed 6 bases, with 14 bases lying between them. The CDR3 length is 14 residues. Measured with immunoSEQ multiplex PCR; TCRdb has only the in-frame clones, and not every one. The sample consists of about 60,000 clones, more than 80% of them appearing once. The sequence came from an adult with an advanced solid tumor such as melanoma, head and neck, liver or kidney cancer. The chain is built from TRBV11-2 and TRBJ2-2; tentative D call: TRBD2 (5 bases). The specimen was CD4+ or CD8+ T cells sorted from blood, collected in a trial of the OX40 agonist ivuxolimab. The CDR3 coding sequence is TGTGCCAGCAGTTTAAGTCCGGGATCCGGGGAGCTGTTTTTT. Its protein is CASSLSPGSGELFF. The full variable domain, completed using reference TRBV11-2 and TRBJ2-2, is EAGVAQSPRYKIIEKRQSVAFWCNPISGHATLYWYQQILGQGPKLLIQFQNNGVVDDSQLPKDRFSAERLKGVDSTLKIQPAKLEDSAVYLCASSLSPGSGELFFGEGSRLTVL.